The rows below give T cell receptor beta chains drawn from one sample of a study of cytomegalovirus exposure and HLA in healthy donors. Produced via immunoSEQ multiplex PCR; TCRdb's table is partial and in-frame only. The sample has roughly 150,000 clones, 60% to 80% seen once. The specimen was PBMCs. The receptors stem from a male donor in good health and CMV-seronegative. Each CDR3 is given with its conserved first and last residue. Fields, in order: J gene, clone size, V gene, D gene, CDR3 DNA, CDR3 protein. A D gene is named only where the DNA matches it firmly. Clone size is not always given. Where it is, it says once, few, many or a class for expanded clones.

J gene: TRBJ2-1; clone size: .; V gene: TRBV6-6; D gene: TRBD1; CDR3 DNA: TGTGCCAGCAGTCATACGACAGGGGATCTTAACAATGAGCAGTTCTTC; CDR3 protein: CASSHTTGDLNNEQFF
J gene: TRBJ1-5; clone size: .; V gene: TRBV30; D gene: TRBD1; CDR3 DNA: TGTGCCTGGAGTAGGGCAGGGGGTCGGGGGAATCAGCCCCAGCATTTT; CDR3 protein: CAWSRAGGRGNQPQHF
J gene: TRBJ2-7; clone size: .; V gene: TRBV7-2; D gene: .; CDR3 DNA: TGTGCCAGCAGCACCGGGACTGGTTCCTACGAGCAGTACTTC; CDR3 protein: CASSTGTGSYEQYF
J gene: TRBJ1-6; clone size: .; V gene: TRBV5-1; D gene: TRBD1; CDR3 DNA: TGCGCCAGCAGCTTAGACAGGGTCGGGAATTCACCCCCCCACTTT; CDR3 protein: CASSLDRVGNSPPHF
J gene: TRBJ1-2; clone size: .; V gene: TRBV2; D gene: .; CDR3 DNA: TGTGCCAGCAGTACACAGAGGGCATTGGGCTATGGCTACACCTTC; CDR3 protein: CASSTQRALGYGYTF
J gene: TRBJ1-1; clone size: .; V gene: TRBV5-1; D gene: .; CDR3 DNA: TGCGCCAGCAGCTTGGTTCAGGGCGAAGCTTTCTTT; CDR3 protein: CASSLVQGEAFF
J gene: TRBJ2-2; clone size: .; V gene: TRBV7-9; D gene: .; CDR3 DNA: TGTTCCAGCAGCCCGCGGGAAGTGGGGGAGCTGTTTTTT; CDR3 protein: CSSSPREVGELFF
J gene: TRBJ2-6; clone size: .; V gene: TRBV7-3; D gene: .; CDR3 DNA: TGTGCCAGCAGCCCCCGGACTGGCTCTGGGGCCAACGTCCTGACTTTC; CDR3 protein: CASSPRTGSGANVLTF
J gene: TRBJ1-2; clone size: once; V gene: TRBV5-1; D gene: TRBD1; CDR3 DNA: TGCGCCAGCAGCCTGGGGACAGGGGTCGACTATGGCTACACCTTC; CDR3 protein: CASSLGTGVDYGYTF
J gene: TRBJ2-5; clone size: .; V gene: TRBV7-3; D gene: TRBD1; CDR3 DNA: TGTGCCAGCAGCTCCACGGGACAGGGTACACAGACCCAGTACTTC; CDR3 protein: CASSSTGQGTQTQYF